One sample yielded the 4 T cell receptor beta chains listed below, sequenced in a study of monozygotic twins with inflammatory bowel disease. TCRdb reprocessed the 5' RACE reads, with one entry per CDR3 protein and no DNA. There are some 200,000 distinct CDR3 sequences in the sample, with roughly 7.1% held by the top ten. Specimen: blood. The origin of the receptors is a human donor with ulcerative colitis or Crohn's disease, or a healthy co-twin of an affected twin (not recorded which).

The V gene is TRBV6-5, the J gene TRBJ1-4; TCRdb's D gene call, TRBD1, goes unchecked for lack of DNA. CDR3 size: 13 residues. Germline V gene lookup returns CDR1 MNHEY and CDR2 SVGAGI. Here the CDR3 reads CASGGTGDEKLFF.

The gene calls are TRBV12-3 or TRBV12-4 and TRBJ1-2. This CDR3 has 13 amino acids. The CDR3 region is CASSQTANYGYTF.

The chain carries TRBV19 and TRBJ2-3; the D call of TRBD1 rests on TCRdb alone, since no DNA is present to check it. Germline assignment: CDR1 LNHDA and CDR2 SQIVND (reference sequence). This CDR3 has 12 residues. The CDR3 loop is CASDGPGHTQYF.

The V call is TRBV20-1, the J call TRBJ2-3. The CDR3 runs to 13 residues. CDR1 and CDR2 (germline): DFQATT, SNEGSKA (reference sequence). CDR3 in amino acids: CSARVDPTDTQYF.